The 10 T cell receptor beta chains reported below all come from one sample, sequenced in a study of response to subunit inactivated influenza vaccine (dated by TCRdb to the late 2010s). To prepare the library, RT-PCR was applied. Sequencing was performed on an Illumina HiSeq 2500. TCRdb handled the public reads itself, with Q25 trimming in fastp and clone calling in MiXCR, and kept productive beta chains. Each record represents a unique CDR3 protein, reported with the most common genes and DNA among its rows. Recorded for this sample are about 180,000 distinct CDR3 sequences; about 9% of them occurred a single time. 11% of the sample belongs to the ten largest clones. This specimen was non-naive T cells sorted from PBMCs, taken on the day of vaccination. The cell subset or site label here, explained by the study, means: memory T cell fraction. These receptors all come from a man aged 45-65 years who received an inactivated influenza vaccine. Donor details come from another sample of the same person, matched by shared clones.

This clonotype was seen a few times. This chain connects TRBV9 to TRBJ2-5; D is undetermined. The CDR3 loop spans 14 amino acids. The V and J ends lost 0 bases and 4 bases respectively, with 10 bases between them. Looked up from germline, CDR1 is SGDLS and CDR2 is YYNGEE. Written as DNA, the CDR3 is TGTGCCAGCAGCGTAGGTCAGGCTGGAGAGACCCAGTACTTC. This encodes CASSVGQAGETQYF.

This clonotype has a count of ten or more. The V gene is TRBV5-5, the J gene TRBJ2-2; 7 bases are a match to TRBD1. There are 15 residues in the CDR3. Trimming took 5 bases from V and 1 from J; bases not matched to a gene: 5. Germline values: CDR1 SGHKS, CDR2 YYEKEE (reference sequence). The CDR3 DNA follows: TGTGCCAGCAGACCGAGACAGGGGAACACCGGGGAGCTGTTTTTT. This translates into CASRPRQGNTGELFF.

The sample holds many counts of this clonotype. This chain connects TRBV6-1 to TRBJ2-2; D remains ambiguous. V lost 6 bases to trimming and J lost 1 base, with 9 bases between them. Germline V gives CDR1 MNHNS, CDR2 SASEGT. The CDR3 loop spans 14 amino acids. The chain's CDR3 is CASSPDMNTGELFF. The CDR3 nucleotides read TGTGCCAGCAGCCCAGATATGAACACCGGGGAGCTGTTTTTT.

This clonotype was picked up a small number of times. V and J are TRBV30 and TRBJ2-1; possibly TRBD1 or TRBD2 for D (5 bases each). The CDR3 consists of 16 residues. From germline, CDR1 is GTSNPN and CDR2 SVGIG (reference sequence). V was clipped by 1 base and J by 5 bases, with 18 bases between them. The CDR3 DNA reads TGTGCCTGGAGTGCACGGGGCTTGAGACCACACAATGAGCAGTTCTTC. Translating gives CAWSARGLRPHNEQFF.

This clonotype was counted a few times. The chain carries TRBV24-1 and TRBJ1-2, with D unresolved. CDR1 and CDR2 from the germline V gene are KGHDR and SFDVKD. Trimming cost V 4 bases and J 7 bases, with 12 bases left between them. The CDR3 loop spans 13 amino acids. This chain's CDR3 is CATSDEGYGGYTF. As DNA, the CDR3 is TGTGCCACCAGTGACGAGGGTTATGGTGGCTACACCTTC.

The rearrangement links TRBV30 to TRBJ2-3; TRBD2 is a possible D gene (6 bases). CDR3 length: 15 residues. Germline V CDR1 and CDR2: GTSNPN, SVGIG (reference sequence). Trimming removed 2 bases from V and 6 bases from J, with 18 bases in between. CDR3 DNA: TGTGCCTGGAGTTCGCTAGCGCTTGACTTGGATACGCAGTATTTT. It is translated as CAWSSLALDLDTQYF.

This clonotype was recorded a few times. The gene calls are TRBV19 and TRBJ2-1; 10 bases fit TRBD2. CDR3 length equals 16 residues. Germline lookup yields CDR1 LNHDA and CDR2 SQIVND (reference sequence). The trim removed 3 bases at V and 8 bases at J, leaving 10 bases unmatched. CDR3 coding DNA: TGTGCCAGTAGTATGAGGAAAGCGGGAGGGTTTTATGAGCAGTTCTTC. As protein: CASSMRKAGGFYEQFF.

The chain has TRBV6-5 and TRBJ2-1; perhaps D is TRBD1 or TRBD2 (5 bases each). Trimming shortened V by 0 bases and J by 9 bases, and 12 bases separated the two germline ends. CDR3 size: 14 residues. The V gene's germline CDR1 is MNHEY and CDR2 SVGAGI. CDR3 residues: CASSYSTASTEQFF. The DNA of the CDR3 is TGTGCCAGCAGTTACTCGACAGCTAGCACTGAGCAGTTCTTC.

The V gene is TRBV20-1, the J gene TRBJ2-7; D remains ambiguous. This CDR3 contains 12 residues. Germline V gives CDR1 DFQATT, CDR2 SNEGSKA (reference sequence). V was trimmed by 6 bases and J by 0 bases, leaving 9 bases between them. The CDR3 here is CSASADSYEQYF. Written as DNA, the CDR3 is TGCAGTGCGTCGGCGGACTCCTACGAGCAGTACTTC.

The V and J genes are TRBV6-5 and TRBJ1-1; no clear D gene. Germline V lookup: CDR1 MNHEY, CDR2 SVGAGI. V lost 0 bases to trimming and J lost 1 base, with 9 bases between them. This CDR3 spans 15 amino acids. The CDR3 nucleotides read TGTGCCAGCAGTTACTCTTCGGCCTCGAACACTGAAGCTTTCTTT. Translated: CASSYSSASNTEAFF.